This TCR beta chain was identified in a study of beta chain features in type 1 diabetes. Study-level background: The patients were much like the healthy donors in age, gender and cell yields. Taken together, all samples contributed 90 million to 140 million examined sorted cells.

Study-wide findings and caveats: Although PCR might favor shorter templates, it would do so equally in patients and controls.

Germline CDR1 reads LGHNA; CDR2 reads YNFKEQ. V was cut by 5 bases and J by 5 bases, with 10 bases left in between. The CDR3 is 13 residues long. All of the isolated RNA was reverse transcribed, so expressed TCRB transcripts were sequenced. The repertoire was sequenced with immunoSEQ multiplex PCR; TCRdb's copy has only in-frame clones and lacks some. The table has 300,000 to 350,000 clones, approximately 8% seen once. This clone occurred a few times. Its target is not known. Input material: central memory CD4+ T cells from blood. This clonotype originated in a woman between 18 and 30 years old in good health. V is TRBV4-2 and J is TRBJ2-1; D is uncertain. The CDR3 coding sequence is TGTGCCAGCAGCTTATTCTTGAACAATGAGCAGTTCTTC. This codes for CASSLFLNNEQFF.